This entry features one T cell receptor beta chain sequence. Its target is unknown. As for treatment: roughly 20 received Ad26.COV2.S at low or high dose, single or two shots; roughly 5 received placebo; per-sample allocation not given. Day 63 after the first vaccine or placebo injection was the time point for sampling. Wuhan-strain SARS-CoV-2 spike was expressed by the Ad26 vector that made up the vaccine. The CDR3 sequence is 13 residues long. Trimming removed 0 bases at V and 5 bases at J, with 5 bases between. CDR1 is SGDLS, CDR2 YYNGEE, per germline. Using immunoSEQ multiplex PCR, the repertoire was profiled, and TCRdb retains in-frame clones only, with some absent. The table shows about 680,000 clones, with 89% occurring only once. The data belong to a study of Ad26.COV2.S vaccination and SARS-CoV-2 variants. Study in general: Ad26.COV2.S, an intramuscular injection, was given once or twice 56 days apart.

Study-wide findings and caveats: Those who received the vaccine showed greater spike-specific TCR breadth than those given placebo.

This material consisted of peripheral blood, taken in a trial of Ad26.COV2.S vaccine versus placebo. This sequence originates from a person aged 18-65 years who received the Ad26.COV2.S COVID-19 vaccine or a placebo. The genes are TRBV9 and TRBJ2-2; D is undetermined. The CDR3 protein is CASSVVSTGELFF. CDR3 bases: TGTGCCAGCAGCGTAGTGTCAACCGGGGAGCTGTTTTTT.